A selection of T cell receptor beta chains follows, all from one sample in a study of blood T cell repertoires in COVID-19. The data were produced by immunoSEQ multiplex PCR, yet TCRdb's version contains in-frame clones alone and is incomplete. The sample lists 290,000 or so clones, around 86% seen once, with over 1% in the top ten. The sequencing input was peripheral blood. These receptor sequences come from a man between 65 and 85 years old with acute or convalescent COVID-19. CDR3s leave out the opening cysteine and the closing phenylalanine or tryptophan. Each record gives: J gene, V gene, CDR3 protein.

TRBJ1-5 TRBV28 ASSLGGINQPQH
TRBJ2-5 TRBV5-6 ASSLVVPRKETQY
TRBJ2-7 TRBV7-9 ASSLDRAYEQY
TRBJ2-5 TRBV20-1 SANRETQY
TRBJ1-2 TRBV3-1/TRBV3-2 ASSQERFQGYGYT
TRBJ1-4 TRBV7-8 ASSPGGKADVEKLF
TRBJ1-1 TRBV6-1 ASSEQSRGGVAF
TRBJ2-7 TRBV6-5 ASSSRTLSLYEQY
TRBJ1-2 TRBV20-1 SALTGHGYT
TRBJ1-5 TRBV29-1 SVGGWGNQPQH
TRBJ1-5 TRBV6-6 ASRDEGARDQPQH
TRBJ1-1 TRBV6-5 ASRGRATEAF
TRBJ2-2 TRBV28 ASRTTGTKNTGELF
TRBJ2-5 TRBV6-5 ASSYPLGGAETQY
TRBJ2-3 TRBV7-9 ASSSRGDSTDTQY
TRBJ2-1 TRBV9 ASSVGQMGEMF
TRBJ1-1 TRBV7-9 ASSRAVEDTEAF
TRBJ1-5 TRBV28 ASRYGGHRNQPQH
TRBJ1-1 TRBV3-1/TRBV3-2 ASSPSRMNTEAF
TRBJ1-2 TRBV27 ASSAAGNYGYT
TRBJ2-7 TRBV28 ASRPTGGPTYEQY
TRBJ2-5 TRBV18 ASSPPSGRGGQETQY
TRBJ1-1 TRBV27 ASSLGRVMNTEAF
TRBJ1-2 TRBV4-2 ASSQDRDDGYT
TRBJ2-7 TRBV18 ASSPTGGTYEQY
TRBJ2-5 TRBV5-1 ASSLEGEETQY
TRBJ1-1 TRBV19 ASSSRQGEAF
TRBJ2-6 TRBV11-2 ASSWEAGTSSGANVLT
TRBJ2-2 TRBV5-1 ASSLAPPGQGSGELF
TRBJ1-1 TRBV12-1 ASSLRPSVGCDYTEAF
TRBJ2-3 TRBV11-2 ASSSGLAGRTQY
TRBJ1-2 TRBV4-2 ASSQEARGPYYGYT
TRBJ2-1 TRBV9 ASSELSGATRGSEQF
TRBJ1-6 TRBV10-3 ATTDRGYYNSPLH
TRBJ1-5 TRBV18 ASSSGQSSNQPQH